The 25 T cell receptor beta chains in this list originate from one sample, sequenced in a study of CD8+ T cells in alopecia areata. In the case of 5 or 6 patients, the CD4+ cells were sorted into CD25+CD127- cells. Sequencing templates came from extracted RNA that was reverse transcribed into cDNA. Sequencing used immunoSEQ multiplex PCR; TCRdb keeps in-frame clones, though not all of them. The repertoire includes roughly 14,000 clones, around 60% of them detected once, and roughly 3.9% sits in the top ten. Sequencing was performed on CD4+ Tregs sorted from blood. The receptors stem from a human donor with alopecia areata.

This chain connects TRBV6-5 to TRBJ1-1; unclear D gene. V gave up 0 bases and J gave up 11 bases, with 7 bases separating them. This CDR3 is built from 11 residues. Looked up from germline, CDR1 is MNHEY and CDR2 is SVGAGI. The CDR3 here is CASSYSGRAFF. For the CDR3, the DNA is TGTGCCAGCAGTTACTCAGGGAGGGCTTTCTTT.

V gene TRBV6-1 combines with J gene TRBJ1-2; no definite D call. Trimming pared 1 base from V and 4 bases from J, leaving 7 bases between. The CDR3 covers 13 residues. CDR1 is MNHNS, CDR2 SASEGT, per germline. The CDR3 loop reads CASSEEGSYGYTF. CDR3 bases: TGTGCCAGCAGTGAAGAAGGCAGCTATGGCTACACCTTC.

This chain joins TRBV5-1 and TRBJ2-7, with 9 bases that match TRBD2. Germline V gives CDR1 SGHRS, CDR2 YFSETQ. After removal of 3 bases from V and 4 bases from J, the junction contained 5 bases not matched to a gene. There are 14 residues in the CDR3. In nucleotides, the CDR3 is TGCGCCAGCAGCTCTCCCGCGGGGGGGTACGAGCAGTACTTC. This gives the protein CASSSPAGGYEQYF.

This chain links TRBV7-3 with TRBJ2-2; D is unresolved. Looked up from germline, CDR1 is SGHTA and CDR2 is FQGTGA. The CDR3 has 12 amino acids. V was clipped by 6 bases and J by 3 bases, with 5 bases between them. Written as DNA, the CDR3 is TGTGCCAGCAGTCCACACACCGGGGAGCTGTTTTTT. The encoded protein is CASSPHTGELFF.

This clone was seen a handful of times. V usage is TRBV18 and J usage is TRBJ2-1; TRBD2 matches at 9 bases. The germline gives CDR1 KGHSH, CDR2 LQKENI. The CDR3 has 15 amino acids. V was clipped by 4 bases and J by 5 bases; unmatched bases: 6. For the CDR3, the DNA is TGTGCCAGCTCACGGCTAGCGGGACCGGACAATGAGCAGTTCTTC. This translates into CASSRLAGPDNEQFF.

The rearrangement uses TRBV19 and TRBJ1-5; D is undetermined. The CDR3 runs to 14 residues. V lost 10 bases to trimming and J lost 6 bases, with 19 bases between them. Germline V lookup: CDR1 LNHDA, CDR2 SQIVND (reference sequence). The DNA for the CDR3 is TGTGCCACTGGTAGGACGGAACTAGGTCAGCCCCAGCATTTT. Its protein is CATGRTELGQPQHF.

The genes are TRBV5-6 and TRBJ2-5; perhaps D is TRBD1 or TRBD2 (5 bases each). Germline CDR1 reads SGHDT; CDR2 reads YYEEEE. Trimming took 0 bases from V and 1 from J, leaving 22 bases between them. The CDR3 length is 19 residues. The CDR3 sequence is CASSLELGTAGVAQETQYF. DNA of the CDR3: TGTGCCAGCAGCTTGGAATTAGGGACCGCTGGTGTGGCCCAAGAGACCCAGTACTTC.

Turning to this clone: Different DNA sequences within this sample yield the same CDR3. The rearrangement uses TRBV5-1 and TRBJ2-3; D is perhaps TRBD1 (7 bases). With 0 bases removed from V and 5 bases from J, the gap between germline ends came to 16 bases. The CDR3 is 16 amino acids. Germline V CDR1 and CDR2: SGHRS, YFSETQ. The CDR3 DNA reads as TGCGCCAGCAGCTTGGTTGGGTACCAGGGGGGAGATACGCAGTATTTT. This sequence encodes CASSLVGYQGGDTQYF.

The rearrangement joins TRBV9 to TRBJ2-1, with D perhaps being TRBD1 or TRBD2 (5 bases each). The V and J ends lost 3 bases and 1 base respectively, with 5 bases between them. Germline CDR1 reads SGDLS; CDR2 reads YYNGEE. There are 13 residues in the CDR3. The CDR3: CASSGGSYNEQFF. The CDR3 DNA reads TGTGCCAGCAGCGGGGGGTCCTACAATGAGCAGTTCTTC.

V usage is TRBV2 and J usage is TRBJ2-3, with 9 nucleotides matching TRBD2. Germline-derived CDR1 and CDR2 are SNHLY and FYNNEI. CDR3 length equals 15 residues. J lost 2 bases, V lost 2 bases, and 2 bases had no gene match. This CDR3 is CASSELAGYTDTQYF. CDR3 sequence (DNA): TGTGCCAGCAGTGAACTAGCGGGGTACACAGATACGCAGTATTTT.

The CDR3 here is CASSYPTGEQYF. CDR3 nucleotides: TGTGCCAGCAGTTACCCGACTGGAGAGCAGTACTTC. The V call is TRBV6-5, the J call TRBJ2-7; D ambiguous. The V gene's germline CDR1 is MNHEY and CDR2 SVGAGI. V lost 2 bases, J lost 7 bases, and 9 bases lay in between. This CDR3 contains 12 residues.

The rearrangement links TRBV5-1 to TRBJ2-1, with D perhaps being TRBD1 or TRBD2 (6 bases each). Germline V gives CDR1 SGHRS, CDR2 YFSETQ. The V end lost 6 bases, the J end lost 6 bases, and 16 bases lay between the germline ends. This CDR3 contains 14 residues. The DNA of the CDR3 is TGCGCCAGCAACTTACCAGGGGACTCCAATGAGCAGTTCTTC. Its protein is CASNLPGDSNEQFF.

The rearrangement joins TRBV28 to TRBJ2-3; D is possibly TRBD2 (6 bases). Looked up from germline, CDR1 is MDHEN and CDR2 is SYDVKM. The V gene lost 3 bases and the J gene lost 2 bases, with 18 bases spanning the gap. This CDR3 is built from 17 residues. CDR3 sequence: CASSFPRGPRHTDTQYF. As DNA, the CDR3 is TGTGCCAGCAGTTTCCCGCGGGGTCCACGCCACACAGATACGCAGTATTTT.

CDR3: CASSPESGTYSKQYF. CDR3 coding DNA: TGTGCCAGCTCACCGGAGTCCGGGACTTACAGCAAGCAGTACTTC. This chain joins TRBV18 and TRBJ2-7, with D tentatively TRBD2 (6 bases). The V and J ends lost 3 bases and 8 bases respectively, with 20 bases between them. This CDR3 has 15 residues. The germline gives CDR1 KGHSH, CDR2 LQKENI.

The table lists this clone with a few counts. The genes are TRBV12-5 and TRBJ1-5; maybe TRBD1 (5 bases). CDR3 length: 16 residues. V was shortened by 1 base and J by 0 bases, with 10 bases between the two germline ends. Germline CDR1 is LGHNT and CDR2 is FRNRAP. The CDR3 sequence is CASGLASGNSNQPQHF. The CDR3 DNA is TGTGCTAGTGGTTTGGCGTCAGGGAATAGCAATCAGCCCCAGCATTTT.

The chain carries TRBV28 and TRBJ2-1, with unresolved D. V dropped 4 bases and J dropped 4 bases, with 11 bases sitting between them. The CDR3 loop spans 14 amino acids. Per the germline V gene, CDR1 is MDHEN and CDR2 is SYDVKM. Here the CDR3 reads CASSSSTLYNEQFF. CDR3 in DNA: TGTGCCAGCAGTTCCTCGACCTTGTACAATGAGCAGTTCTTC.

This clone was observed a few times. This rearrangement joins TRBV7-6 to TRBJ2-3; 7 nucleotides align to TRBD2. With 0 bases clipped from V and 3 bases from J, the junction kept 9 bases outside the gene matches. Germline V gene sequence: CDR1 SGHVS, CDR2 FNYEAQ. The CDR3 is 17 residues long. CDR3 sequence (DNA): TGTGCCAGCAGCTTAGCCTCTGCGGGAGATTCGACAGATACGCAGTATTTT. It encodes CASSLASAGDSTDTQYF. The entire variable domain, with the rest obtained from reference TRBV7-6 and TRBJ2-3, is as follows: GAGVSQSPRYKVTKRGQDVALRCDPISGHVSLYWYRQALGQGPEFLTYFNYEAQQDKSGLPNDRFSAERPEGSISTLTIQRTEQRDSAMYRCASSLASAGDSTDTQYFGPGTRLTVL.

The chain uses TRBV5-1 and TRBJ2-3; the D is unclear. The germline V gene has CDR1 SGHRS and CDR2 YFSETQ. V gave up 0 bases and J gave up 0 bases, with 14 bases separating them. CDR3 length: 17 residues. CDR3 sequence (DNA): TGCGCCAGCAGCTTGGACGGGCCTGCTACTAGCACAGATACGCAGTATTTT. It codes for CASSLDGPATSTDTQYF. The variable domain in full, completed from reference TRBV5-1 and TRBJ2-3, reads KAGVTQTPRYLIKTRGQQVTLSCSPISGHRSVSWYQQTPGQGLQFLFEYFSETQRNKGNFPGRFSGRQFSNSRSEMNVSTLELGDSALYLCASSLDGPATSTDTQYFGPGTRLTVL.

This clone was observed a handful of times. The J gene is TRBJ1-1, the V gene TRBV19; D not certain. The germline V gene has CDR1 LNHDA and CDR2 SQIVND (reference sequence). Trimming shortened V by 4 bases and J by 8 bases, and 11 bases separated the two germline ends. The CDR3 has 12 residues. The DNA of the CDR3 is TGTGCCAGTAGTACCCGATACTTGGAAGCTTTCTTT. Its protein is CASSTRYLEAFF.

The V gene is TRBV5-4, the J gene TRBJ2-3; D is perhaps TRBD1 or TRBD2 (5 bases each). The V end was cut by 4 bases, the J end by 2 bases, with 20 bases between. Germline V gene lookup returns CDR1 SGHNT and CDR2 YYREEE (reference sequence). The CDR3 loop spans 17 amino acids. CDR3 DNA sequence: TGTGCCAGCAGCCACGCGGCAGGGCCGGGGTACACAGATACGCAGTATTTT. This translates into CASSHAAGPGYTDTQYF.

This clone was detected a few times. CDR3 DNA sequence: TGTGCTAGTGGTTTGGGTGAGCAGTTCTTC. Translated, it gives CASGLGEQFF. V is TRBV12-5 and J is TRBJ2-1; D unresolved. This CDR3 spans 10 amino acids. In germline, CDR1 is LGHNT, CDR2 FRNRAP. Between the trimmed V and J ends, which lost 1 base and 9 bases, there was a span of 1 base.

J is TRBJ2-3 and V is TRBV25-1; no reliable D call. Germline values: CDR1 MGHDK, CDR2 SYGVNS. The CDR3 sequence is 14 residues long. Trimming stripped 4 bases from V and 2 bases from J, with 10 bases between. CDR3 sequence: CASSVGVLTDTQYF. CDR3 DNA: TGTGCCAGCAGTGTTGGGGTCCTCACAGATACGCAGTATTTT.

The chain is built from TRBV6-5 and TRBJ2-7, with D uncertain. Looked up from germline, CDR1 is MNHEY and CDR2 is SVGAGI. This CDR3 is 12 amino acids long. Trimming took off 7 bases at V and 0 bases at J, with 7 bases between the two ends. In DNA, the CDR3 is TGTGCCAGCACCACAGCCTCCTACGAGCAGTACTTC. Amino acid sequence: CASTTASYEQYF.

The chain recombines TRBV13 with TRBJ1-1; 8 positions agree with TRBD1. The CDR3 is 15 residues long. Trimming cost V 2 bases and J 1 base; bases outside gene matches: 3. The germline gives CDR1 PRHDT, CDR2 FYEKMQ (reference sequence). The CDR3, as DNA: TGTGCCAGCAGCTTACCCGGGACAGGGAACACTGAAGCTTTCTTT. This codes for CASSLPGTGNTEAFF.

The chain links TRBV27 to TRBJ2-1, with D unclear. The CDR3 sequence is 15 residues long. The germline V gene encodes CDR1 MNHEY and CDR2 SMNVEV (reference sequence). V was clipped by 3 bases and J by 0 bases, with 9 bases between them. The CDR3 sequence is CASSLYYLSYNEQFF. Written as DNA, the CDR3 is TGTGCCAGCAGTTTGTACTACCTCTCCTACAATGAGCAGTTCTTC.